One sample yielded the 18 T cell receptor beta chains listed below, sequenced in a study of T cell responses to AZD1222 COVID-19 vaccine (dated by TCRdb to the early 2020s). Receptors were amplified or captured by the immunoSEQ multiplex PCR assay. Entries here come from immuneACCESS through TCRdb and include only in-frame sequences with V and J called. Some clones fail to appear in such tables; in the studies checked, an unresolved V gene covers under half of the shortfall, and the cause of the remainder is unknown. The sample data list some 74,000 clones, and 90% of these were observed just once. Over 1.3% of the sample rests with the top ten. Per the publication, the time point label means: about 28 days (+/-7) after the second vaccine dose. The sequences come from peripheral blood, collected 28 days after the second AZD1222 dose. These receptors came from an adult who received the AZD1222 COVID-19 vaccine.

This clone appeared once. This chain links TRBV5-1 with TRBJ2-1; the D is unclear. Looked up from germline, CDR1 is SGHRS and CDR2 is YFSETQ. V lost 0 bases and J lost 9, with 10 bases in between. This CDR3 is 13 amino acids long. DNA for the CDR3: TGCGCCAGCAGCTTGGCGGCGGATGGTGAGCAGTTCTTC. It translates to CASSLAADGEQFF.

The V gene is TRBV2, the J gene TRBJ1-6, with D uncertain. Germline V gives CDR1 SNHLY, CDR2 FYNNEI. The CDR3 is 14 residues long. Trimming took off 8 bases at V and 1 base at J, with 9 bases between the two ends. The CDR3 bases are TGTGCCAGCGAGGTAGCATCCTATAATTCACCCCTCCACTTT. Translated, it gives CASEVASYNSPLHF.

The chain combines TRBV14 with TRBJ1-1; D perhaps matches TRBD1 (5 bases). Trimming removed 1 base from V and 4 bases from J, with 10 bases in between. The CDR3 consists of 14 residues. Germline-derived CDR1 and CDR2 are SGHDN and FVKESK. CDR3 protein: CASSQVGGTTEAFF. CDR3 sequence (DNA): TGTGCCAGCAGCCAAGTAGGAGGGACCACTGAAGCTTTCTTT. The whole variable domain, remainder taken from reference TRBV14 and TRBJ1-1, is EAGVTQFPSHSVIEKGQTVTLRCDPISGHDNLYWYRRVMGKEIKFLLHFVKESKQDESGMPNNRFLAERTGGTYSTLKVQPAELEDSGVYFCASSQVGGTTEAFFGQGTRLTVV.

The genes are TRBV20-1 and TRBJ1-3; no clear D gene. The germline V gene encodes CDR1 DFQATT and CDR2 SNEGSKA (reference sequence). V was shortened by 3 bases and J by 0 bases, with 9 bases between the two germline ends. The CDR3 contains 14 residues. The DNA for the CDR3 is TGCAGTGCTAGTGGTCCGACCTCTGGAAACACCATATATTTT. Protein: CSASGPTSGNTIYF.

The V call is TRBV7-6, the J call TRBJ2-1; either TRBD1 or TRBD2 may fit D (5 bases each). CDR1 and CDR2 from the germline V gene are SGHVS and FNYEAQ. The CDR3 runs to 14 residues. With 7 bases removed from V and 5 bases from J, the gap between germline ends came to 15 bases. DNA for the CDR3: TGTGCCAGCACGAGTTGGGACCATAACAATGAGCAGTTCTTC. It yields the protein CASTSWDHNNEQFF.

The chain employs TRBV5-5 and TRBJ2-7; D perhaps matches TRBD1 (5 bases). CDR1 and CDR2 (germline): SGHKS, YYEKEE (reference sequence). The CDR3 has 13 amino acids. V was shortened by 4 bases and J by 2 bases, with 10 bases between the two germline ends. CDR3 protein: CASSPPRAYEQYF. CDR3 sequence (DNA): TGTGCCAGCAGCCCACCCAGGGCCTACGAGCAGTACTTC.

The chain employs TRBV9 and TRBJ2-1; the D is unclear. This CDR3 has 12 residues. CDR1 is SGDLS and CDR2 is YYNGEE in the germline V gene. Trimming pared 0 bases from V and 8 bases from J, leaving 6 bases between. CDR3 protein: CASSVDGDEQFF. DNA for the CDR3: TGTGCCAGCAGCGTAGATGGGGATGAGCAGTTCTTC.

V usage is TRBV5-1 and J usage is TRBJ1-2; weak D call: TRBD1 (5 bases). This CDR3 comprises 14 residues. V lost 3 bases and J 2 bases, leaving 11 bases between the germline ends. Germline V CDR1 and CDR2: SGHRS, YFSETQ. CDR3 nucleotide sequence: TGCGCCAGCAGCTGGGGACGGACCAACTATGGCTACACCTTC. Translating it yields CASSWGRTNYGYTF.

The chain combines TRBV5-1 with TRBJ1-6; 9 bases are shared with TRBD1. Per the germline V gene, CDR1 is SGHRS and CDR2 is YFSETQ. V trimming: 0 bases; J trimming: 3 bases; junction bases outside the gene matches: 1. This CDR3 contains 16 residues. CDR3 loop: CASSLVGQGYNSPLHF. CDR3 nucleotide sequence: TGCGCCAGCAGCTTGGTGGGACAGGGCTATAATTCACCCCTCCACTTT.

V usage is TRBV11-2 and J usage is TRBJ1-1; D gene unclear. The CDR3 spans 13 residues. Germline loops: CDR1 SGHAT, CDR2 FQNNGV. Trimming took 4 bases from V and 5 from J, leaving 11 bases between them. CDR3 residues: CASSSAIGTEAFF. The CDR3 DNA reads TGTGCCAGCAGCTCCGCGATAGGGACTGAAGCTTTCTTT.

The chain employs TRBV28 and TRBJ1-1; maybe TRBD1 (5 bases). The V gene lost 1 base and the J gene lost 0 bases, with 15 bases spanning the gap. Germline loops: CDR1 MDHEN, CDR2 SYDVKM. The length of the CDR3 is 17 residues. CDR3 region: CASSLSPGVGLNTEAFF. The CDR3 DNA is TGTGCCAGCAGTTTATCGCCGGGGGTCGGTTTGAACACTGAAGCTTTCTTT.

This clone turned up a few times. The chain joins TRBV4-1 to TRBJ1-1, with D maybe TRBD1 (6 bases). CDR3 size: 14 residues. The V and J ends lost 5 bases and 4 bases respectively, with 14 bases between them. Germline V CDR1 and CDR2: MGHRA, YSYEKL. CDR3 in amino acids: CASSTGMISTEAFF. The CDR3 bases are TGCGCCAGCAGCACAGGGATGATCTCCACTGAAGCTTTCTTT.

The V and J genes are TRBV24-1 and TRBJ2-2; 8 nucleotides align to TRBD2. The CDR3 has 16 residues. Germline values: CDR1 KGHDR, CDR2 SFDVKD. The V gene end was trimmed by 5 bases and the J gene end by 6 bases; junction bases not matched to a gene: 10. CDR3 in amino acids: CATSAGGAGRAGELFF. DNA of the CDR3: TGTGCCACCAGTGCCGGGGGGGCAGGTCGGGCCGGGGAGCTGTTTTTT.

The chain combines TRBV6-1 with TRBJ1-2; 7 bases align to TRBD1. Germline V lookup: CDR1 MNHNS, CDR2 SASEGT. The V and J ends lost 7 bases and 8 bases, in that order; junction bases with no gene match: 10. This CDR3 is built from 13 residues. DNA of the CDR3: TGTGCCAGCAATACACAGGGGAACTGGGGCTACACCTTC. Its protein is CASNTQGNWGYTF.

The gene calls are TRBV4-1 and TRBJ2-1; possibly TRBD2 for D (6 bases). From germline, CDR1 is MGHRA and CDR2 YSYEKL. This CDR3 is built from 15 residues. Deletions cut 8 bases from V and 5 bases from J, with 19 bases between. CDR3 region: CASQEGRGTNNEQFF. DNA for the CDR3: TGCGCCAGCCAGGAGGGTCGGGGAACGAACAATGAGCAGTTCTTC.

The chain is built from TRBV14 and TRBJ2-5; D gene ambiguous. Looked up from germline, CDR1 is SGHDN and CDR2 is FVKESK. The CDR3 length is 13 residues. V was clipped by 4 bases and J by 1 base, with 7 bases between them. This CDR3 reads CASSLYPQETQYF. The CDR3 DNA reads TGTGCCAGCAGCCTCTACCCCCAAGAGACCCAGTACTTC. Complete variable domain (other parts from reference TRBV14 and TRBJ2-5): EAGVTQFPSHSVIEKGQTVTLRCDPISGHDNLYWYRRVMGKEIKFLLHFVKESKQDESGMPNNRFLAERTGGTYSTLKVQPAELEDSGVYFCASSLYPQETQYFGPGTRLLVL.

This sequence joins TRBV6-1 and TRBJ1-1, with D hard to call. Germline lookup yields CDR1 MNHNS and CDR2 SASEGT. The CDR3 length is 15 residues. V was clipped by 5 bases and J by 1 base, with 14 bases between them. Written as DNA, the CDR3 is TGTGCCAGCAGTTCCCCCTGGACTGAGAACACTGAAGCTTTCTTT. Its translation is CASSSPWTENTEAFF.

This chain uses TRBV18 with TRBJ1-1; D perhaps matches TRBD1 (5 bases). This CDR3 region has 13 residues. V was pared by 6 bases and J by 1 base, with 9 bases between. Per germline, CDR1 KGHSH and CDR2 LQKENI. The CDR3 loop is CASSQGQNTEAFF. In nucleotides, the CDR3 is TGTGCCAGCTCTCAAGGACAGAACACTGAAGCTTTCTTT.